This TCR beta chain was sequenced during a study of T-cell reconstitution after alpha-beta-depleted transplantation in children. Study-wide points: Diversity and T-cell counts at one year after transplant derived mostly from new T cells. Reports say that about two months after transplant, the alpha-beta T cells came out of several hundred graft clones that had expanded. Recipient T cells and thymic progenitors that survived were the source of the high TCRbeta diversity seen at day 60 in some patients.

This clonotype was observed a handful of times. Its antigen is not known. Per germline, CDR1 LGHNA and CDR2 YSLEER. The J segment lost 1 base and the V segment lost 0 bases, leaving 5 bases of the junction unmatched. The CDR3 is made up of 17 amino acids. The TCRbeta library was prepared with unique molecular identifiers. TCRdb reprocessed the PCR reads via MiXCR and lists one record per CDR3 protein. The sample carries approximately 1,000,000 distinct CDR3 sequences, roughly 29% recorded once. This TCR came from a boy less than two years old who had a stem cell transplant for SCID, so the T cells may come from the graft donor. The source material was PBMCs, mostly from graft donor cells, sampled 360 days after TCRalphabeta/CD19-depleted stem cell transplant. The rearrangement joins TRBV4-3 to TRBJ2-2; 7 nucleotides align to TRBD1. The CDR3 reads CASSQDPGTVNTGELFF. The CDR3 DNA reads TGCGCCAGCAGCCAAGATCCGGGGACAGTGAACACCGGGGAGCTGTTTTTT.